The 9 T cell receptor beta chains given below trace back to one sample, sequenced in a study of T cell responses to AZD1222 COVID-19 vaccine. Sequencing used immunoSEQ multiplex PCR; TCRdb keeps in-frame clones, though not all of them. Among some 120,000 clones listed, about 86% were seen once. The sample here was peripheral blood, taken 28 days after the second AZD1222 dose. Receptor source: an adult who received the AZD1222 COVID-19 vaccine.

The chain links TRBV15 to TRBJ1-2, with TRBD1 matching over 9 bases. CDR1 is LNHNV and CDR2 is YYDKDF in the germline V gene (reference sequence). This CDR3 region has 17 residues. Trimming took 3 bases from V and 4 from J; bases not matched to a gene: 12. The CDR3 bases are TGTGCCACCAGCAGCGGGGGAACAGGGGGCAGGGTCTATGGCTACACCTTC. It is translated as CATSSGGTGGRVYGYTF.

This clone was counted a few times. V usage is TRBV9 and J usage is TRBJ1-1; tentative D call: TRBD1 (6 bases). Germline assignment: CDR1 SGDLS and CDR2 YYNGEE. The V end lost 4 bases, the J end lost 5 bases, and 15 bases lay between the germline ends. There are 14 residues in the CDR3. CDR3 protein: CASSPHATGTEAFF. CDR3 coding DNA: TGTGCCAGCAGCCCTCACGCCACAGGGACTGAAGCTTTCTTT.

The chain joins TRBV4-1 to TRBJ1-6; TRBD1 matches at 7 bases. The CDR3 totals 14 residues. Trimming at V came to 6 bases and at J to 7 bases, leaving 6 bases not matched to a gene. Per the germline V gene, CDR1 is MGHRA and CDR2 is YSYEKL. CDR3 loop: CASSRDRGNSPLHF. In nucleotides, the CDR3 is TGCGCCAGCAGTCGGGACAGAGGAAATTCACCCCTCCACTTT.

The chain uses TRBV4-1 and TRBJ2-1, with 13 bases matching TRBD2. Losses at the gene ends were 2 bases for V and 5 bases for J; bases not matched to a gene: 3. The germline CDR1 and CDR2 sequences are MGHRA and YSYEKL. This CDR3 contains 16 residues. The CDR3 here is CASSQPTSGGNNEQFF. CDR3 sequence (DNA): TGCGCCAGCAGCCAACCGACTAGCGGGGGGAACAATGAGCAGTTCTTC.

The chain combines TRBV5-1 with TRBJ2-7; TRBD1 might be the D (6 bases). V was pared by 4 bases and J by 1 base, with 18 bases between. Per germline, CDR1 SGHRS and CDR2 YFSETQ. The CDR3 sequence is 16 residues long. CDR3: CASSEPSQGPSYEQYF. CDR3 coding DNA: TGCGCCAGCAGCGAACCCAGTCAGGGGCCGTCCTACGAGCAGTACTTC.

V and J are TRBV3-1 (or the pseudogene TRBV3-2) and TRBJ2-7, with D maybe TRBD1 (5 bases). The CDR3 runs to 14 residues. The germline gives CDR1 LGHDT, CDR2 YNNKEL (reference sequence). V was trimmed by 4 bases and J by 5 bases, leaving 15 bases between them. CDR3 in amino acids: CASSLSPGMDEQYF. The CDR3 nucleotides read TGTGCCAGCAGCCTTAGCCCAGGGATGGACGAGCAGTACTTC.

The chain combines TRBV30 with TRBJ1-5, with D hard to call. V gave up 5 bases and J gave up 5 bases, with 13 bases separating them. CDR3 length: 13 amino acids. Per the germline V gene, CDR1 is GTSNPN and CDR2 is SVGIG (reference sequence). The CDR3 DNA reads TGTGCCTGGGACCCGGGGTACGATCAGCCCCAGCATTTT. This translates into CAWDPGYDQPQHF.

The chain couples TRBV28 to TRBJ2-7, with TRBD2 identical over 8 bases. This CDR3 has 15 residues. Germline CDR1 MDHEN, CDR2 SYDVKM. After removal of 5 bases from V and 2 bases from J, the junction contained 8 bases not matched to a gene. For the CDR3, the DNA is TGTGCCAGCAGTCCCGGTGTTAGCGGGGCCTACGAGCAGTACTTC. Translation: CASSPGVSGAYEQYF.

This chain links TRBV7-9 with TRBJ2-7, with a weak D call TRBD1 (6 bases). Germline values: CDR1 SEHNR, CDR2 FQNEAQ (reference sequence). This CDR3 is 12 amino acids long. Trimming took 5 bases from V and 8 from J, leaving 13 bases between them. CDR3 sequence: CASSPGQRKQYF. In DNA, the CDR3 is TGTGCCAGCAGCCCAGGACAGAGAAAGCAGTACTTC.